Listed here are 24 T cell receptor beta chains from one sample, sequenced in a study of T cells in Graves' hyperthyroidism and ophthalmopathy. The TCR beta CDR3 regions underwent amplification using RNA transcripts as the source. Researchers ran a first-round RT-PCR on the TCR CDR3 using the HTBI primer set. Each CDR3 protein is one row after TCRdb ran MiXCR on the multiplex PCR reads. This sample has 300,000 to 450,000 distinct CDR3 sequences, with 13% found just once. Sequenced sample: blood. All receptors derive from a woman aged 18 to 35 with Graves' hyperthyroidism.

This rearrangement joins TRBV3-1 to TRBJ2-7, with D possibly being TRBD2 (5 bases). Trimming shortened V by 4 bases and J by 2 bases, and 12 bases separated the two germline ends. The CDR3 is made up of 14 amino acids. Germline V gives CDR1 LGHDT, CDR2 YNNKEL (reference sequence). CDR3 sequence reads: CASSPGFGTYEQYF. The CDR3 bases are TGTGCCAGCAGCCCGGGGTTTGGGACCTACGAGCAGTACTTC.

This clonotype was counted at least ten times. The chain combines TRBV5-1 with TRBJ2-3; D gene unclear. Germline V CDR1 and CDR2: SGHRS, YFSETQ. This CDR3 is built from 16 residues. The V gene lost 4 bases and the J gene lost 1 base, with 16 bases spanning the gap. This CDR3 reads CASSPWAGPRTDTQYF. The CDR3 DNA reads as TGCGCCAGCAGCCCTTGGGCCGGGCCGCGCACAGATACGCAGTATTTT.

The chain is built from TRBV5-1 and TRBJ2-6; 12 bases are shared with TRBD1. CDR3 length: 18 amino acids. Germline CDR1 and CDR2: SGHRS and YFSETQ. With 4 bases clipped from V and 0 bases from J, the junction kept 5 bases outside the gene matches. The CDR3, as DNA: TGCGCCAGCAGCCGGGGACAGGGGGCCTACTCTGGGGCCAACGTCCTGACTTTC. This codes for CASSRGQGAYSGANVLTF.

This clonotype was found a few times. The chain employs TRBV12-3 or TRBV12-4 and TRBJ2-5; no reliable D call. V lost 3 bases and J lost 5, with 7 bases in between. The CDR3 consists of 12 residues. The CDR3: CASSFGLETQYF. The CDR3 coding sequence is TGTGCCAGCAGTTTTGGGCTGGAGACCCAGTACTTC.

This clonotype was detected ten times or more. The gene calls are TRBV7-3 and TRBJ2-7; 7 bases agree with TRBD1. Germline CDR1 SGHTA, CDR2 FQGTGA. The CDR3 loop spans 14 amino acids. The J segment lost 6 bases and the V segment lost 5 bases, leaving 10 bases of the junction unmatched. The CDR3 DNA is TGTGCCAGCAGCCTGACAGGGCCCACCGCCGAGCAGTACTTC. It encodes CASSLTGPTAEQYF.

J is TRBJ2-3 and V is TRBV20-1; no clear D gene. The CDR3 is 13 amino acids. From germline, CDR1 is DFQATT and CDR2 SNEGSKA (reference sequence). V gave up 4 bases and J gave up 1 base, with 9 bases separating them. The CDR3 loop reads CSANHYGTDTQYF. Here the CDR3 DNA reads TGCAGTGCTAATCACTATGGCACAGATACGCAGTATTTT.

With respect to this clonotype: A single base separates this from a much larger clone, so it may be a read error. This chain uses TRBV6-2 or TRBV6-3 with TRBJ1-1; D gene unclear. V was cut by 5 bases and J by 1 base, with 8 bases left in between. The CDR3 sequence is 13 residues long. CDR1 is MNHEY and CDR2 is SVGEGT in the germline V gene. CDR3 loop: CASSARRNTEAFF. The CDR3 bases are TGTGCCAGCAGTGCTCGACGGAACACTGAAGCTTTCTTT.

The chain combines TRBV9 with TRBJ1-6, with D unclear. Trimming took off 4 bases at V and 5 bases at J, with 10 bases between the two ends. From germline, CDR1 is SGDLS and CDR2 YYNGEE. The CDR3 runs to 14 residues. The CDR3 bases are TGTGCCAGCAGCCTGACCGACCATAATTCACCCCTCCACTTT. Its protein is CASSLTDHNSPLHF.

The sample holds a few counts of this clonotype. The chain employs TRBV28 and TRBJ2-7, with D unresolved. Germline V gene lookup returns CDR1 MDHEN and CDR2 SYDVKM. The CDR3 sequence is 12 residues long. With 6 bases removed from V and 7 bases from J, the gap between germline ends came to 13 bases. The CDR3: CASSLRPREQYF. CDR3 nucleotide sequence: TGTGCCAGCAGCCTCCGACCCCGGGAGCAGTACTTC.

The table lists this clonotype with many counts. The rearrangement links TRBV28 to TRBJ1-3; no firm D call. V was cut by 7 bases and J by 4 bases, with 11 bases left in between. The CDR3 has 13 amino acids. Germline CDR1 is MDHEN and CDR2 is SYDVKM. The CDR3 sequence: CASILSGGNTIYF. The CDR3 region has the DNA TGTGCCAGCATCCTCAGCGGCGGAAACACCATATATTTT. Combining the CDR3 with reference TRBV28 and TRBJ1-3 gives the whole variable domain DVKVTQSSRYLVKRTGEKVFLECVQDMDHENMFWYRQDPGLGLRLIYFSYDVKMKEKGDIPEGYSVSREKKERFSLILESASTNQTSMYLCASILSGGNTIYFGEGSWLTVV.

V gene TRBV28 combines with J gene TRBJ2-7; 7 bases fit TRBD1. Losses at the gene ends were 0 bases for V and 5 bases for J; bases not matched to a gene: 7. Germline loops: CDR1 MDHEN, CDR2 SYDVKM. The CDR3 has 15 residues. Written as DNA, the CDR3 is TGTGCCAGCAGTTTATGGCCGTCGACAGGGAACGAGCAGTACTTC. This gives the protein CASSLWPSTGNEQYF.

This clonotype was detected only a few times. J is TRBJ1-3 and V is TRBV28; the match to TRBD1 covers 7 bases. CDR3 size: 14 residues. V gave up 7 bases and J gave up 4 bases; unmatched junction bases: 7. Germline V gene sequence: CDR1 MDHEN, CDR2 SYDVKM. In DNA, the CDR3 is TGTGCCAGCAATCACAGGGGTCCCGGAAACACCATATATTTT. Amino acids: CASNHRGPGNTIYF.

The chain has TRBV6-2 or TRBV6-3 and TRBJ2-1; D could derive from TRBD1 or TRBD2 (5 bases each). The CDR3 contains 15 residues. The germline CDR1 and CDR2 sequences are MNHEY and SVGEGT. V was cut by 6 bases and J by 4 bases, with 16 bases left in between. The CDR3 region is CASRGTGRRYNEQFF. The CDR3 DNA reads TGTGCCAGCAGGGGAACGGGACGGAGATACAATGAGCAGTTCTTC.

The sample holds many counts of this clonotype. The chain is built from TRBV27 and TRBJ2-3; 8 bases line up with TRBD2. V shed 3 bases, J shed 2 bases, and the junction held 7 bases outside the gene matches. The CDR3 spans 16 residues. The V gene's germline CDR1 is MNHEY and CDR2 SMNVEV (reference sequence). CDR3 protein: CASSFRGGPFTDTQYF. CDR3 nucleotide sequence: TGTGCCAGCAGTTTTCGCGGGGGGCCCTTCACAGATACGCAGTATTTT.

This clonotype showed up just a few times. The chain links TRBV7-2 to TRBJ1-6; 9 bases align to TRBD1. The CDR3 covers 15 residues. Germline CDR1 SGHTA, CDR2 FQGNSA. Unmatched junction bases numbered 6, after V lost 5 bases and J lost 7 bases. CDR3 bases: TGTGCCAGCAGCAACGGACAGGGGCCAAATTCACCCCTCCACTTT. Its translation is CASSNGQGPNSPLHF.

This clonotype was found many times. The chain uses TRBV7-8 and TRBJ1-5; D uncertain. V lost 5 bases, J lost 4 bases, and 6 bases lay in between. The CDR3 spans 12 residues. Germline-derived CDR1 and CDR2 are SGHVS and FQNEAQ. The CDR3 sequence is CASSPRNQPQHF. The CDR3 bases are TGTGCCAGCAGCCCAAGAAATCAGCCCCAGCATTTT.

This clonotype was recorded at least ten times. V usage is TRBV9 and J usage is TRBJ2-7; D remains ambiguous. V was clipped by 2 bases and J by 5 bases, with 17 bases between them. The CDR3 covers 15 residues. CDR1 and CDR2 from the germline V gene are SGDLS and YYNGEE. CDR3 protein: CASSVDFSAAHEQYF. The CDR3 DNA is TGTGCCAGCAGCGTCGACTTCTCGGCGGCACACGAGCAGTACTTC.

This clonotype was seen ten or more times. The V gene is TRBV13, the J gene TRBJ2-2; no clear D. The CDR3 has 13 amino acids. The germline CDR1 and CDR2 sequences are PRHDT and FYEKMQ (reference sequence). The V gene lost 2 bases and the J gene lost 3 bases, with 4 bases spanning the gap. CDR3: CASSLLYTGELFF. The DNA of the CDR3 is TGTGCCAGCAGCTTACTCTACACCGGGGAGCTGTTTTTT.

The chain links TRBV3-1 to TRBJ2-1, with D possibly being TRBD1 (6 bases). The CDR3 has 15 amino acids. Looked up from germline, CDR1 is LGHDT and CDR2 is YNNKEL (reference sequence). Trimming took 4 bases from V and 5 from J, leaving 15 bases between them. CDR3 in amino acids: CASSRWQGLNNEQFF. DNA for the CDR3: TGTGCCAGCAGCCGGTGGCAGGGGCTCAACAATGAGCAGTTCTTC.

This clonotype has ten or more counts. The gene calls are TRBV3-1 and TRBJ2-2; D is unresolved. The germline V gene encodes CDR1 LGHDT and CDR2 YNNKEL (reference sequence). This CDR3 region has 14 residues. V gave up 1 base and J gave up 5 bases, with 8 bases separating them. CDR3 bases: TGTGCCAGCAGCCAAGGGGTTTGGACCGGGGAGCTGTTTTTT. Amino acids: CASSQGVWTGELFF.

In this sample, this clonotype turned up many times. The genes are TRBV7-9 and TRBJ1-3; D remains unclear. V was shortened by 6 bases and J by 0 bases, with 18 bases between the two germline ends. Germline V CDR1 and CDR2: SEHNR, FQNEAQ (reference sequence). The CDR3 has 17 amino acids. CDR3 in amino acids: CASSLTLRLNSGNTIYF. The CDR3 nucleotides read TGTGCCAGCAGTCTCACCCTTCGTCTCAACTCTGGAAACACCATATATTTT.

There are many counts of this clonotype. The chain recombines TRBV12-3 or TRBV12-4 with TRBJ2-3, with no clear D. This CDR3 is built from 15 residues. V was shortened by 4 bases and J by 4 bases, with 15 bases between the two germline ends. CDR3 DNA sequence: TGTGCCAGCAGTTCGCGGACCCGGAACGCAGATACGCAGTATTTT. Its protein is CASSSRTRNADTQYF.

The rearrangement uses TRBV4-1 and TRBJ2-1; possible D gene TRBD2, 6 bases. The V gene's germline CDR1 is MGHRA and CDR2 YSYEKL. Between the trimmed V and J ends, which lost 0 bases and 7 bases, there was a span of 22 bases. The CDR3 extends over 18 amino acids. CDR3 in DNA: TGCGCCAGCAGCCAAGAGCCCCCCCCGGGAGACTTCCTAAATGAGCAGTTCTTC. This sequence encodes CASSQEPPPGDFLNEQFF.

The chain couples TRBV6-5 to TRBJ2-1; D is undetermined. The CDR3 length is 10 residues. CDR1 and CDR2 (germline): MNHEY, SVGAGI. Trimming left V 11 bases short and J 4 bases short, with 6 bases between. The CDR3 region has the DNA TGTGCCGCGCGTTACAATGAGCAGTTCTTC. Translation gives CAARYNEQFF.